This TCR beta chain was identified during a study of control samples from healthy donors and cancer patients. The method was immunoSEQ multiplex PCR; TCRdb's version includes in-frame clones alone and lacks a portion of them. The repertoire has around 250,000 clones, about four fifths of them found once; the top ten carry approximately 12%. Germline-derived CDR1 and CDR2 are SGHDT and YYEEEE. V lost 4 bases and J lost 4, with 5 bases in between. This CDR3 has 11 residues. A note on this clone: Other nucleotide sequences in the sample specify the same CDR3.

This TCR was recovered from a woman aged 60 to 75 with lung cancer. Sequenced: PBMCs. The chain employs TRBV5-6 and TRBJ2-5; D is uncertain. CDR3 amino acids: CASSGGETQYF. In DNA form, the CDR3 reads TGTGCCAGCAGCGGTGGAGAGACCCAGTACTTC.